In this sample, the clone carrying this TCR beta chain turned up a few times. Its antigen is unidentified. Combining a sample-barcoded 5' primer with a J-beta primer mix, a second PCR ran for roughly 7 to 11 cycles. Each cDNA molecule was tagged by a template-switch adaptor with 12 random nucleotides. TCRdb reprocessed the 5' RACE reads with MiXCR, giving one entry per CDR3 protein. The sample contains fewer than 700,000 distinct CDR3 sequences, under 55% of which appear only once. They isolated at least 6 million PBMCs from each sample. The data are from a study of blood T cells in healthy people across ages. Study-wide results and caveats: Age brought a roughly linear fall in TCR beta diversity measured per million T cells.

The sequence came from an elderly man in good health. The sequenced sample consisted of blood.

CDR3 DNA sequence: TGCGCCAGCAGCCAAGATGCGAACAGGGTTGTTGATACGCAGTATTTT. It specifies CASSQDANRVVDTQYF. This chain connects TRBV4-3 to TRBJ2-3; weak D call: TRBD1 (6 bases). CDR1 is LGHNA, CDR2 YSLEER, per germline. The CDR3 loop spans 16 amino acids. Between the trimmed V and J ends, which lost 0 bases and 6 bases, there was a span of 16 bases.